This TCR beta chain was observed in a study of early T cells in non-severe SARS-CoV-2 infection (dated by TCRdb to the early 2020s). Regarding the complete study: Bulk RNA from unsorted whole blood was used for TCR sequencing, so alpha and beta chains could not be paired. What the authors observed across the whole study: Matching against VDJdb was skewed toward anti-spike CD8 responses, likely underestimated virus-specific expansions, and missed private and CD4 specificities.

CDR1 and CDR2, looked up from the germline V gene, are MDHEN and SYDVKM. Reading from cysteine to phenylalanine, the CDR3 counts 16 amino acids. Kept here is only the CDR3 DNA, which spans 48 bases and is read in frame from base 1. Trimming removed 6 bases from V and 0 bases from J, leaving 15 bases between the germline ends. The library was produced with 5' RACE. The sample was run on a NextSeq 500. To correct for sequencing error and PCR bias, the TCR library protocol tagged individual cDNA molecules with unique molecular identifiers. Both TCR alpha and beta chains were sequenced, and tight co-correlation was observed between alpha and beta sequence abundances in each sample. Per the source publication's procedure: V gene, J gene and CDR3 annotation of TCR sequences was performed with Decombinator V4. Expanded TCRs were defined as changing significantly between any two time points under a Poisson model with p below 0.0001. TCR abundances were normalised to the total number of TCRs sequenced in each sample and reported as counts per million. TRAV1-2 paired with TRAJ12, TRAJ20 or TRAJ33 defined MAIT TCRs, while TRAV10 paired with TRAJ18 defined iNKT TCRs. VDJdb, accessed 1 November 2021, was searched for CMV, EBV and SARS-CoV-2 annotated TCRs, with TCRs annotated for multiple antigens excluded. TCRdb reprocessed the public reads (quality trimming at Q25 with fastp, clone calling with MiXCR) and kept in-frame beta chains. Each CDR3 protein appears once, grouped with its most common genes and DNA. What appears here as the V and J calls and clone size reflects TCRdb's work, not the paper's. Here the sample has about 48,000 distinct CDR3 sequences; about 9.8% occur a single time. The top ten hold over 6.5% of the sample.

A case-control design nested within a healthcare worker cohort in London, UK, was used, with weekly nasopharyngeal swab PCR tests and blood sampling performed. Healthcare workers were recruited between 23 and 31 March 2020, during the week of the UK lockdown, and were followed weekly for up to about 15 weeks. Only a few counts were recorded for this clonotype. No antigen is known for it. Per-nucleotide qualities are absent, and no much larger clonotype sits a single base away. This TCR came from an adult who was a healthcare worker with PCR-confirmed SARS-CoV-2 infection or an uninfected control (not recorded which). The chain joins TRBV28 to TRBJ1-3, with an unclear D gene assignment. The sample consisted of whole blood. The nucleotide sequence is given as TGTGCCAGCAGCACTTTGATCGTGAGCTCTGGAAACACCATATATTTT. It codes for CASSTLIVSSGNTIYF.